This T cell receptor beta chain emerged from a study of CD8+CD57+ T cells in acquired aplastic anemia. Whole-study context: The DNA of sorted CD4+ and CD8+ cells averaged 3.2 ug. Overall study results and limits: The CD8+ Simpson's diversity of patients and controls was not significantly different.

The sequenced patients had an expansion of CD8+CD57+ cells seen by flow cytometry. Many counts were recorded for this clonotype. Its cognate antigen is unknown. TCR beta VDJ and CDR3 profiles were obtained from a genomic DNA template. TCRdb recomputed calls from the reads with MiXCR, one row per CDR3 protein. The sample records around 500,000 distinct CDR3 sequences, roughly a third being singletons. This CDR3 has 15 residues. The V and J ends lost 0 bases and 0 bases respectively, with 10 bases between them. Germline V gives CDR1 SGHNT, CDR2 YYREEE (reference sequence). V and J are TRBV5-4 and TRBJ2-7, with D perhaps matching TRBD1 or TRBD2 (5 bases each). Material for sequencing was sorted CD4+, CD8+, or CD8+CD57+ T cells (not recorded which) from PBMCs. This clonotype was obtained from a human donor with aplastic anemia. The CDR3 coding sequence is TGTGCCAGCAGCTTGGTAGCAGGGAGCTCCTACGAGCAGTACTTC. This encodes CASSLVAGSSYEQYF.